This paragraph covers one TCR beta chain sequence. In Seattle, patients joined the study during active infection and were tracked longitudinally. The data were obtained in a study of blood T cell repertoires in COVID-19. CDR1 LGHDT and CDR2 YNNKEL come from the germline V gene (reference sequence). The germline V and J ends were trimmed by 8 bases and 5 bases, with 12 bases remaining between them. This CDR3 comprises 12 residues. Libraries were prepared by immunoSEQ multiplex PCR; TCRdb keeps only in-frame clonotypes and omits some of them. The data contain roughly 200,000 clones, roughly 88% of them seen just once; the ten biggest clones take up over 15%.

This chain joins TRBV3-1 (or the pseudogene TRBV3-2) and TRBJ1-2; D gene unclear. Sequenced material: peripheral blood. The source of this sequence is a man aged 50-59 years with COVID-19, enrolled during active disease. CDR3 protein: CASFRTDYGYTF. The CDR3 nucleotides are TGTGCCAGCTTCCGGACTGATTATGGCTACACCTTC.